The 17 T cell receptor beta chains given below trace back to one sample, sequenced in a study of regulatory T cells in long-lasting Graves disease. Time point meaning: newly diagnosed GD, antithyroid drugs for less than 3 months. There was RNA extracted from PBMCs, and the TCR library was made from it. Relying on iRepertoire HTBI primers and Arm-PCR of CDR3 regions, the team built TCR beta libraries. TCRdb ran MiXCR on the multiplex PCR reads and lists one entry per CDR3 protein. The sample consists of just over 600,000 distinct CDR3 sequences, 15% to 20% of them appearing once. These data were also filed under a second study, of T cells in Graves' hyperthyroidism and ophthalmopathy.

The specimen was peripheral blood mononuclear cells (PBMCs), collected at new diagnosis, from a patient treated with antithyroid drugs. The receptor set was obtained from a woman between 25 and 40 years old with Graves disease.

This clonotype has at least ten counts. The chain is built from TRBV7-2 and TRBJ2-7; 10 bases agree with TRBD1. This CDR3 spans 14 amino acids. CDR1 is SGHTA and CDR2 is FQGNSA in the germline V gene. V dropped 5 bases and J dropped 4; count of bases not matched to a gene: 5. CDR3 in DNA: TGTGCCAGCAGCCGACCGGGACAGGGGTACGAGCAGTACTTC. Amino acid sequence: CASSRPGQGYEQYF.

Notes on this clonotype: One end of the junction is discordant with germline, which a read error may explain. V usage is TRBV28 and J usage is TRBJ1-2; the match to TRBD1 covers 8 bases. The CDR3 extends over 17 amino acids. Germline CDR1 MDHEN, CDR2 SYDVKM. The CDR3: CVSSSQGALYTRYGYTF. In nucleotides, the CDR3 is TGTGTCAGCAGTTCGCAGGGGGCGCTTTACACTCGCTATGGCTACACCTTC.

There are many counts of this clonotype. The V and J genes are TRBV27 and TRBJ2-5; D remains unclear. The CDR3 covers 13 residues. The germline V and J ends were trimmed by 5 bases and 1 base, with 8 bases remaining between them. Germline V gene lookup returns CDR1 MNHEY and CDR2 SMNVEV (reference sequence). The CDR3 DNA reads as TGTGCCAGCAGTATCTTCGGCCAAGAGACCCAGTACTTC. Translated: CASSIFGQETQYF.

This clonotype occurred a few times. The CDR3 loop reads CASSRDTLRGRGGLETGFAQYF. The CDR3 DNA sequence: TGTGCCAGCAGTCGGGACACCCTCAGGGGCCGGGGAGGCCTAGAAACAGGTTTCGCGCAGTACTTC. V gene TRBV6-1 combines with J gene TRBJ2-7, with D possibly being TRBD1 or TRBD2 (6 bases each). Germline values: CDR1 MNHNS, CDR2 SASEGT. The V gene lost 5 bases and the J gene lost 9 bases, with 44 bases spanning the gap. CDR3 length: 22 amino acids.

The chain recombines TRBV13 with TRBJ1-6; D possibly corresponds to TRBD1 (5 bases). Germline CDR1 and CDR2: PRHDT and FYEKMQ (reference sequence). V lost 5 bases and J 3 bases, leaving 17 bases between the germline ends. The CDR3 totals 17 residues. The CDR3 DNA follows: TGTGCCAGCAGCCACCTCACAGGATCCAACTATAATTCACCCCTCCACTTT. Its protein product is CASSHLTGSNYNSPLHF. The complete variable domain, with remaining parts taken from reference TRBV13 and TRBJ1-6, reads AAGVIQSPRHLIKEKRETATLKCYPIPRHDTVYWYQQGPGQDPQFLISFYEKMQSDKGSIPDRFSAQQFSDYHSELNMSSLELGDSALYFCASSHLTGSNYNSPLHFGNGTRLTVT.

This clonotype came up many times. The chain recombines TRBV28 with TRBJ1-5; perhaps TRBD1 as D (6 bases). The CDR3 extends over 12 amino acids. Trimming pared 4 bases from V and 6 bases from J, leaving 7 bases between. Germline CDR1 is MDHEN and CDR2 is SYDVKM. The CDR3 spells CASSSRGQPQHF. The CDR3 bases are TGTGCCAGCAGTTCCAGGGGTCAGCCCCAGCATTTT.

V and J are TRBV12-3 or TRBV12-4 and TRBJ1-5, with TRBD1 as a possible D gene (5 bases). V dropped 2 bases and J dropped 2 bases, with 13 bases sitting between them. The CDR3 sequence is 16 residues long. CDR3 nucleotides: TGTGCCAGCAGTTTAAGCGGGGCAAGGGGCAATCAGCCCCAGCATTTT. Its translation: CASSLSGARGNQPQHF.

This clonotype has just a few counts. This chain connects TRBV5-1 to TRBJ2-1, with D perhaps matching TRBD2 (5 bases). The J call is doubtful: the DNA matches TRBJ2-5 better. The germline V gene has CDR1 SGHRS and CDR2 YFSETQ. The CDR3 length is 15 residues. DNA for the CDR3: TGCGCCAGCAGCCCGGATCCATTTAAGCGGGAGACCCAGTACTTC. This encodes CASSPDPFKRETQYF.

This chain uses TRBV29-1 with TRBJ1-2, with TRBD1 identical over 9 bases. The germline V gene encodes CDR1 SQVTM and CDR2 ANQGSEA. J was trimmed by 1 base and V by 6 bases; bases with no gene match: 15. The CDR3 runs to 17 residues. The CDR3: CSVEFSADRGYNYGYTF. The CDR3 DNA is TGCAGCGTAGAATTTTCCGCGGACAGGGGATATAACTATGGCTACACCTTC.

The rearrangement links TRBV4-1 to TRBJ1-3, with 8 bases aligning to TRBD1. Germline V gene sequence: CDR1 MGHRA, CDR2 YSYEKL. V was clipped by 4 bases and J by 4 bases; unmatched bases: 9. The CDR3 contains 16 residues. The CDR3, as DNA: TGCGCCAGCAGCCCCGGACAGGGTTCGGTCGGAAACACCATATATTTT. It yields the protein CASSPGQGSVGNTIYF.

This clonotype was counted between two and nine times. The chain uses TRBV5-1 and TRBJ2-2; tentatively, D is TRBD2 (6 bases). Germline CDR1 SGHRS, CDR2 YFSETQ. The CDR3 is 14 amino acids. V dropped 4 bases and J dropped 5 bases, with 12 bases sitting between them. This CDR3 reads CASSQQRVTGELFF. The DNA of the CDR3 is TGCGCCAGCAGCCAACAGCGGGTTACCGGGGAGCTGTTTTTT.

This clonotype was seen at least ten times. The DNA for the CDR3 is TGTGCCAGCAGCTTAGCCTTTAGCGGTGGCGATACGCAGTATTTT. Protein: CASSLAFSGGDTQYF. The chain links TRBV13 to TRBJ2-3; perhaps TRBD2 as D (6 bases). Germline V CDR1 and CDR2: PRHDT, FYEKMQ (reference sequence). Trimming removed 1 base at V and 6 bases at J, with 14 bases between. This CDR3 region has 15 residues.

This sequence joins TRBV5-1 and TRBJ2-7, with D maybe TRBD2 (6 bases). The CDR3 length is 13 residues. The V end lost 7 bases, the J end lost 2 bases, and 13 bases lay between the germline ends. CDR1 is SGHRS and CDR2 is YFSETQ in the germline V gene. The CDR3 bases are TGCGCCAGCGCTTTGCGGGGAACCTACGAGCAGTACTTC. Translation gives CASALRGTYEQYF. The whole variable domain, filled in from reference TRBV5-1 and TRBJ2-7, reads KAGVTQTPRYLIKTRGQQVTLSCSPISGHRSVSWYQQTPGQGLQFLFEYFSETQRNKGNFPGRFSGRQFSNSRSEMNVSTLELGDSALYLCASALRGTYEQYFGPGTRLTVT.

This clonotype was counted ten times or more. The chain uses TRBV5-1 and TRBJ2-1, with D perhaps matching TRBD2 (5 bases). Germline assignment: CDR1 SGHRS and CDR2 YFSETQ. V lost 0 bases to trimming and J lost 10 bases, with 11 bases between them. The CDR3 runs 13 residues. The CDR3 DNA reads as TGCGCCAGCAGCTTGGCGGGGTCTGGAGAGCAGTTCTTC. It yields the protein CASSLAGSGEQFF.

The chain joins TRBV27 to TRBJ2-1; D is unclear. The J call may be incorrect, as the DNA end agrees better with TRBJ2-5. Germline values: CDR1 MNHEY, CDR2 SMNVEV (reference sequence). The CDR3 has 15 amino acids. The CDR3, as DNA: TGTGCCAGCAGTTTATCGAACTTCATGGATGAGACCCAGTACTTC. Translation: CASSLSNFMDETQYF.

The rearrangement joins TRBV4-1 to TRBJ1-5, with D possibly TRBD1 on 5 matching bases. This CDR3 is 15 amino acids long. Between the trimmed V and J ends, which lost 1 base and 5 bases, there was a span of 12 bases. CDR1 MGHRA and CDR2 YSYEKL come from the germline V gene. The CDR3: CASSQVRGSDQPQHF. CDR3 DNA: TGCGCCAGCAGCCAAGTAAGGGGAAGCGATCAGCCCCAGCATTTT.

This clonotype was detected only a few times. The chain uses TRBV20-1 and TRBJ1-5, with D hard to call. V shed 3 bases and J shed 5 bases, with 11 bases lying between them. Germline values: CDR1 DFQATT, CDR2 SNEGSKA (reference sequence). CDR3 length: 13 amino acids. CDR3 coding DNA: TGCAGTGCTAGTCCGGCAGCAGATCAGCCCCAGCATTTT. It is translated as CSASPAADQPQHF.